Listed here are 6 T cell receptor beta chains from one sample, sequenced in a study of cytomegalovirus exposure and HLA in healthy donors. PCR employed 60 Vbeta and 13 Jbeta primers. Sequenced by immunoSEQ multiplex PCR; TCRdb stores in-frame clones only, minus some. The sample contains under 120,000 clones, roughly 70% of which appear only once. The sample was PBMCs. These receptors were taken from a man in his forties in good health and CMV-seropositive.

The chain couples TRBV6-1 to TRBJ2-5; D is perhaps TRBD2 (6 bases). The CDR3 sequence is 15 residues long. The germline CDR1 and CDR2 sequences are MNHNS and SASEGT. Trimming stripped 7 bases from V and 1 base from J, with 16 bases between. CDR3 DNA: TGTGCCAGCACAAAACCGGGACTCCCCCAAGAGACCCAGTACTTC. Encoded protein: CASTKPGLPQETQYF.

The table lists this clone with a count of one. The V and J genes are TRBV11-2 and TRBJ2-3; 7 bases align to TRBD1. V trimming: 1 base; J trimming: 0 bases; junction bases outside the gene matches: 4. This CDR3 spans 16 amino acids. Germline CDR1 SGHAT, CDR2 FQNNGV. CDR3 coding DNA: TGTGCCAGCAGCTTAGGAAGGACAGGCAGCACAGATACGCAGTATTTT. Its protein product is CASSLGRTGSTDTQYF. The full variable domain, completed using reference TRBV11-2 and TRBJ2-3, is EAGVAQSPRYKIIEKRQSVAFWCNPISGHATLYWYQQILGQGPKLLIQFQNNGVVDDSQLPKDRFSAERLKGVDSTLKIQPAKLEDSAVYLCASSLGRTGSTDTQYFGPGTRLTVL.

The rearrangement joins TRBV15 to TRBJ1-1; 9 bases line up with TRBD1. The V gene's germline CDR1 is LNHNV and CDR2 YYDKDF (reference sequence). J lost 1 base, V lost 2 bases, and 14 bases had no gene match. The CDR3 loop spans 19 amino acids. The CDR3 DNA sequence: TGTGCCACCAGCAGACGGTCCCGGGACAGGGCGGAGGGGAACACTGAAGCTTTCTTT. Amino acids: CATSRRSRDRAEGNTEAFF.

J is TRBJ2-2 and V is TRBV6-4; TRBD1 matches 8 bases. The germline V gene has CDR1 MRHNA and CDR2 SNTAGT. The CDR3 runs to 16 residues. J gave up 5 bases and V 0 bases, and 5 bases lay outside the gene matches. CDR3: CASSDSQGAETGELFF. For the CDR3, the DNA is TGTGCCAGCAGTGACTCCCAGGGGGCCGAAACCGGGGAGCTGTTTTTT.

The V call is TRBV2, the J call TRBJ1-5; 7 bases are shared with TRBD1. CDR3 size: 15 residues. The trim removed 7 bases at V and 4 bases at J, leaving 10 bases unmatched. CDR1 is SNHLY and CDR2 is FYNNEI in the germline V gene. CDR3: CASTLYRDSNQPQHF. The CDR3 coding sequence is TGTGCCAGCACCCTATACCGGGACAGTAATCAGCCCCAGCATTTT.

This clone was counted a few times. The chain joins TRBV18 to TRBJ1-4; perhaps TRBD1 as D (5 bases). CDR1 and CDR2 from the germline V gene are KGHSH and LQKENI. V was shortened by 3 bases and J by 6 bases, with 14 bases between the two germline ends. This CDR3 is 15 amino acids long. CDR3 loop: CASSPIRGDDEKLFF. The CDR3 DNA sequence: TGTGCCAGCTCACCGATTCGGGGGGACGATGAAAAACTGTTTTTT. The whole variable domain, filled in from reference TRBV18 and TRBJ1-4, reads NAGVMQNPRHLVRRRGQEARLRCSPMKGHSHVYWYRQLPEEGLKFMVYLQKENIIDESGMPKERFSAEFPKEGPSILRIQQVVRGDSAAYFCASSPIRGDDEKLFFGSGTQLSVL.